The sample holds many counts of the clone carrying this T cell receptor beta chain. Its antigen is still unknown. This sample is part of a study of glioma-infiltrating T cells. Study observations and caveats: Tissue and blood shared very few CDR3 sequences. Tissue-blood divergence was below expectation in non-neoplastic patients, above in gliomas.

The CDR3 consists of 15 residues. Trimming at V came to 6 bases and at J to 1 base, leaving 8 bases not matched to a gene. Germline loops: CDR1 SNHLY, CDR2 FYNNEI. The iRepertoire nested amplicon-rescue multiplex PCR amplified TCR alpha and beta CDR3s from RNA. Tissue mRNA or PBMC total RNA, roughly 100-400 ng, went into one-step reverse transcription and amplification. MiXCR, applied by TCRdb to the multiplex PCR reads, yields one record per CDR3 protein. The sample has some 85,000 distinct CDR3 sequences; about a quarter are singletons. The receptor's source is a human donor with low-grade glioma or glioblastoma, undergoing nonglioma brain surgery, or in good health (not recorded which). Material: glioma tissue, nonneoplastic brain tissue, or PBMCs (not recorded which). The chain carries TRBV2 and TRBJ1-2; 7 bases fit TRBD1. The CDR3, as DNA: TGTGCCAGCAGGATAACAGGGGACAGTAACTATGGCTACACCTTC. Protein: CASRITGDSNYGYTF.